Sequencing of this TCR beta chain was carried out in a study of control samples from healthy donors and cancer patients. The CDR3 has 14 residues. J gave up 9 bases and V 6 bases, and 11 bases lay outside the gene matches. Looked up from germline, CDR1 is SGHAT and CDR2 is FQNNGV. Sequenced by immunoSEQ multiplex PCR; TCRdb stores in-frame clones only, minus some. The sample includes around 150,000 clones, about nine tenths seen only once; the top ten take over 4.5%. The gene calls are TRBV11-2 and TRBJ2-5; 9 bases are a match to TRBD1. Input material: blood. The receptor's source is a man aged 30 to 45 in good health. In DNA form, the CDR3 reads TGTGCCAGCAGTCAAAACCCGGGACAGGGCCCCCAGTACTTC. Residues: CASSQNPGQGPQYF. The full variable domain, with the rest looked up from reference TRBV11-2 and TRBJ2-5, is EAGVAQSPRYKIIEKRQSVAFWCNPISGHATLYWYQQILGQGPKLLIQFQNNGVVDDSQLPKDRFSAERLKGVDSTLKIQPAKLEDSAVYLCASSQNPGQGPQYFGPGTRLLVL.